Each of the 27 T cell receptor beta chains below was sequenced from the same sample in a study of sequential checkpoint blockade in melanoma. As for treatment: randomized to nivolumab then ipilimumab (arm A) or the reverse (arm B). Assay used: immunoSEQ multiplex PCR; TCRdb lists only in-frame clones, some missing. The data hold a few thousand clones, with roughly 20% observed a single time. The material was tumor tissue (inferred from file names), obtained from a patient given nivolumab and ipilimumab in sequence. These receptors all stem from a human donor with melanoma.

This clone was picked up one time. The CDR3 here is CASSTTGGNTEAFF. CDR3 bases: TGTGCCAGCTCAACGACAGGGGGGAACACTGAAGCTTTCTTT. The chain uses TRBV18 and TRBJ1-1; 9 bases are shared with TRBD1. The CDR3 length is 14 residues. Germline V CDR1 and CDR2: KGHSH, LQKENI. Germline trimming cut 5 bases from V and 1 base from J; bases unmatched to any gene: 2.

This clone has ten or more counts. The chain is built from TRBV11-3 and TRBJ2-1, with D perhaps matching TRBD1 or TRBD2 (6 bases each). The CDR3 sequence is 15 residues long. With 5 bases removed from V and 5 bases from J, the gap between germline ends came to 16 bases. CDR1 and CDR2 (germline): SGHNT, YENEEA. The CDR3: CASSAKGGTHNEQFF. CDR3 DNA: TGTGCCAGCAGCGCCAAGGGGGGTACCCACAATGAGCAGTTCTTC.

This clone was recorded at least ten times. The CDR3 nucleotides are TGTGCCAGCAGCGTTAGCGGGAGTTTCTCCGAGCAGTACTTC. Translating gives CASSVSGSFSEQYF. The genes are TRBV7-4 and TRBJ2-7; 9 nucleotides line up with TRBD2. This CDR3 is 14 amino acids long. J was trimmed by 6 bases and V by 5 bases; bases with no gene match: 8. Germline loops: CDR1 SGHVT, CDR2 SQSDAQ.

V usage is TRBV19 and J usage is TRBJ1-4, with 8 bases lining up with TRBD1. Germline assignment: CDR1 LNHDA and CDR2 SQIVND (reference sequence). V was clipped by 4 bases and J by 6 bases; unmatched bases: 13. This CDR3 comprises 17 residues. The CDR3 DNA reads TGTGCCAGTAGTAAACGGACAGGGCGCTTCGGGGATGAAAAACTGTTTTTT. It translates to CASSKRTGRFGDEKLFF.

By proportion, this clone is medium-sized (0.01 to 0.1%). The chain combines TRBV11-3 with TRBJ2-4; D perhaps matches TRBD1 (6 bases). The germline V and J ends were trimmed by 0 bases and 0 bases, with 15 bases remaining between them. The CDR3 runs to 18 residues. Germline V CDR1 and CDR2: SGHNT, YENEEA. This chain's CDR3 is CASSLETRTDLAKNIQYF. CDR3 DNA sequence: TGTGCCAGCAGCTTAGAAACGAGGACAGATCTAGCCAAAAACATTCAGTACTTC.

This clone has just a few counts. DNA of the CDR3: TGTGCCAGCAGCGTAGAAGCCTTCCCAGCGGGAGCTTACAATGAGCAGTTCTTC. Translating it yields CASSVEAFPAGAYNEQFF. The rearrangement joins TRBV9 to TRBJ2-1; TRBD2 aligns across 8 bases. The trim removed 0 bases at V and 4 bases at J, leaving 12 bases unmatched. The germline V gene has CDR1 SGDLS and CDR2 YYNGEE. The CDR3 length is 18 residues.

This sequence joins TRBV18 and TRBJ2-7; TRBD1 agrees at 7 bases. There are 14 residues in the CDR3. The V segment lost 6 bases and the J segment 0 bases; nucleotides outside the gene matches: 5. Germline values: CDR1 KGHSH, CDR2 LQKENI. This CDR3 is CASSGTASSYEQYF. The CDR3 DNA reads TGTGCCAGCTCTGGGACAGCAAGCTCCTACGAGCAGTACTTC. The full variable domain, completed using reference TRBV18 and TRBJ2-7, is NAGVMQNPRHLVRRRGQEARLRCSPMKGHSHVYWYRQLPEEGLKFMVYLQKENIIDESGMPKERFSAEFPKEGPSILRIQQVVRGDSAAYFCASSGTASSYEQYFGPGTRLTVT.

This clone has a handful of counts. The chain joins TRBV28 to TRBJ1-2; D not resolved. Trimming cost V 2 bases and J 5 bases, with 15 bases left between them. This CDR3 comprises 15 residues. Germline CDR1 MDHEN, CDR2 SYDVKM. CDR3 protein: CASSLRQARQYGYTF. CDR3 nucleotides: TGTGCCAGCAGTTTAAGGCAGGCCCGACAATATGGCTACACCTTC.

This clone appeared a few times. The chain links TRBV28 to TRBJ2-1; D call uncertain. The CDR3 has 12 residues. Germline assignment: CDR1 MDHEN and CDR2 SYDVKM. V lost 0 bases to trimming and J lost 12 bases, with 9 bases between them. The CDR3 DNA reads TGTGCCAGCAGTTTATGGGCCCACGGGCAGTTCTTC. The encoded protein is CASSLWAHGQFF.

A few counts support this clone. The genes are TRBV29-1 and TRBJ2-1; D unclear. CDR1 SQVTM and CDR2 ANQGSEA come from the germline V gene. With 3 bases removed from V and 6 bases from J, the gap between germline ends came to 12 bases. The length of the CDR3 is 13 residues. The CDR3 DNA is TGCAGCGTTGACAGCGTGGCTAGCAATGAGCAGTTCTTC. Its protein product is CSVDSVASNEQFF.

This clone is medium-sized by share. The gene calls are TRBV11-3 and TRBJ2-3, with D possibly matching TRBD2 (6 bases). Germline V gives CDR1 SGHNT, CDR2 YENEEA. V gave up 3 bases and J gave up 6 bases, with 19 bases separating them. CDR3 size: 16 residues. CDR3 loop: CASSLQSRGVGDTQYF. The CDR3 DNA is TGTGCCAGCAGCTTGCAATCGCGCGGGGTAGGTGATACGCAGTATTTT.

This clone was seen more than once but under ten times. The chain has TRBV6-8 and TRBJ1-4; D call uncertain. The CDR3 totals 15 residues. Trimming stripped 5 bases from V and 0 bases from J, with 10 bases between. Germline CDR1 is MNHGY and CDR2 is SAAAGT. The CDR3 region is CASSPDGATNEKLFF. Here the CDR3 DNA reads TGTGCCAGCAGTCCCGACGGAGCAACTAATGAAAAACTGTTTTTT.

There are a few counts of this clone. The J gene is TRBJ2-1, the V gene TRBV11-3, with D tentatively TRBD1 (7 bases). Germline V gives CDR1 SGHNT, CDR2 YENEEA. The CDR3 has 16 residues. V lost 0 bases, J lost 4 bases, and 13 bases lay in between. The CDR3 loop reads CASSLEGGGSYNEQFF. CDR3 nucleotides: TGTGCCAGCAGCTTAGAAGGAGGGGGCTCGTACAATGAGCAGTTCTTC.

This clone appeared many times. This chain links TRBV11-3 with TRBJ1-2; D is unresolved. The V gene's germline CDR1 is SGHNT and CDR2 YENEEA. Trimming removed 0 bases at V and 4 bases at J, with 9 bases between. The CDR3 runs to 14 residues. The CDR3 nucleotides read TGTGCCAGCAGCTTAGAGGGCGCTTCCTATGGCTACACCTTC. The encoded protein is CASSLEGASYGYTF.

This clone is classed as large. The genes are TRBV11-3 and TRBJ2-1; no reliable D call. The CDR3 runs 16 residues. V lost 3 bases to trimming and J lost 0 bases, with 12 bases between them. CDR1 and CDR2 (germline): SGHNT, YENEEA. Here the CDR3 reads CASSLAAPSSYNEQFF. The CDR3 DNA follows: TGTGCCAGCAGCTTGGCGGCACCCAGCTCCTACAATGAGCAGTTCTTC.

This clone was seen many times. The chain combines TRBV9 with TRBJ2-3; 8 bases are shared with TRBD2. V lost 0 bases, J lost 4 bases, and 4 bases stayed unmatched. This CDR3 is 15 amino acids long. Germline-derived CDR1 and CDR2 are SGDLS and YYNGEE. CDR3 DNA: TGTGCCAGCAGCGTAGCGGGAGGGCCGTCAGATACGCAGTATTTT. It is translated as CASSVAGGPSDTQYF.

This clone was seen a few times. This rearrangement joins TRBV11-3 to TRBJ2-5, with a possible D match to TRBD2 (5 bases). The germline CDR1 and CDR2 sequences are SGHNT and YENEEA. CDR3 size: 14 residues. Trimming cost V 5 bases and J 2 bases, with 12 bases left between them. The CDR3 bases are TGTGCCAGCAGCCCCAGCGGAAGTCAAGAGACCCAGTACTTC. Amino acid sequence: CASSPSGSQETQYF.

The rearrangement uses TRBV11-3 and TRBJ2-1, with TRBD2 matching 8 bases. The junction had 9 bases not matched to a gene; V was cut back by 5 bases and J by 9 bases. Germline V CDR1 and CDR2: SGHNT, YENEEA. The length of the CDR3 is 14 residues. CDR3 sequence: CASSKTGGAGEQFF. CDR3 DNA: TGTGCCAGCAGCAAAACCGGGGGGGCCGGTGAGCAGTTCTTC.

This clone has more than one count but fewer than ten. The CDR3 here is CSVMVLLDTEAFF. CDR3 in DNA: TGCAGCGTTATGGTTCTTTTAGACACTGAAGCTTTCTTT. V usage is TRBV29-1 and J usage is TRBJ1-1, with unresolved D. Germline V lookup: CDR1 SQVTM, CDR2 ANQGSEA. The germline V and J ends were trimmed by 5 bases and 3 bases, with 13 bases remaining between them. The length of the CDR3 is 13 residues.

This clone has a handful of counts. The J gene is TRBJ1-2, the V gene TRBV6-8, with D possibly TRBD1 on 6 matching bases. CDR1 and CDR2 (germline): MNHGY, SAAAGT. The CDR3 extends over 12 amino acids. V was shortened by 4 bases and J by 6 bases, with 9 bases between the two germline ends. In DNA form, the CDR3 reads TGTGCCAGCAGTTTAGGGGGGAATGGCTACACCTTC. It specifies CASSLGGNGYTF.

The V and J genes are TRBV9 and TRBJ2-3; the match to TRBD2 covers 7 bases. The V and J ends lost 4 bases and 9 bases, in that order; junction bases with no gene match: 5. Germline CDR1 reads SGDLS; CDR2 reads YYNGEE. The CDR3 covers 12 residues. Written as DNA, the CDR3 is TGTGCCAGCAGCCGGGACTACGGGACGCAGTATTTT. Translated, it gives CASSRDYGTQYF.

This clone has a handful of counts. The chain recombines TRBV6-8 with TRBJ2-5, with unresolved D. The germline V and J ends were trimmed by 7 bases and 4 bases, with 10 bases remaining between them. Looked up from germline, CDR1 is MNHGY and CDR2 is SAAAGT. The CDR3 covers 12 residues. The CDR3 DNA reads as TGTGCCAGCACTATCCAGAGAGAGACCCAGTACTTC. This sequence encodes CASTIQRETQYF.

The chain recombines TRBV5-1 with TRBJ2-3; 14 positions agree with TRBD2. Trimming removed 7 bases from V and 4 bases from J; junction bases left unmatched: 2. There are 14 residues in the CDR3. Germline-derived CDR1 and CDR2 are SGHRS and YFSETQ. CDR3 residues: CASRLAGGPDTQYF. CDR3 nucleotides: TGCGCCAGCCGACTAGCGGGGGGGCCAGATACGCAGTATTTT.

The J gene is TRBJ1-2, the V gene TRBV19, with D unresolved. CDR1 and CDR2 from the germline V gene are LNHDA and SQIVND (reference sequence). This CDR3 region has 13 residues. The germline V and J ends were trimmed by 0 bases and 4 bases, with 6 bases remaining between them. The CDR3 DNA reads as TGTGCCAGTAGTATAGAACCCATCTATGGCTACACCTTC. Its translation: CASSIEPIYGYTF.

This clone is categorized as medium-sized. CDR3 DNA sequence: TGTGCCAGCAGTTTATGGACCACCGGGGAGCTGTTTTTT. Protein: CASSLWTTGELFF. This chain uses TRBV28 with TRBJ2-2, with unresolved D. The CDR3 contains 13 residues. V was pared by 0 bases and J by 4 bases, with 3 bases between. Germline CDR1 is MDHEN and CDR2 is SYDVKM.

This clone has a count of ten or more. The chain employs TRBV11-3 and TRBJ2-6; D gene uncertain. V gave up 7 bases and J gave up 0 bases, with 7 bases separating them. CDR3 length: 14 amino acids. Germline CDR1 is SGHNT and CDR2 is YENEEA. DNA of the CDR3: TGTGCCAGCACCTCCGCCTCTGGGGCCAACGTCCTGACTTTC. It is translated as CASTSASGANVLTF.

This chain uses TRBV19 with TRBJ1-1; a possible D gene is TRBD1 (6 bases). This CDR3 region has 13 residues. The germline gives CDR1 LNHDA, CDR2 SQIVND (reference sequence). The germline V and J ends were trimmed by 10 bases and 6 bases, with 18 bases remaining between them. The CDR3 region is CAMRGDGHAEAFF. CDR3 coding DNA: TGTGCCATGAGGGGGGATGGCCATGCTGAAGCTTTCTTT.